A selection of T cell receptor beta chains follows, all from one sample in a study of blood T cell repertoires in COVID-19. Sequencing used immunoSEQ multiplex PCR; TCRdb keeps in-frame clones, though not all of them. The sample carries a few hundred thousand clones, roughly 86% recorded once. Sequencing was performed on peripheral blood. These receptors all come from a woman aged 65 to 85 with active or convalescent COVID-19. The CDR3 runs from the conserved cysteine through the conserved F or W. The D gene is left open where the match is weak. Size tells how often a clone was seen (once, few, many) or the class of an expanded clone, and some rows leave it out.

j_call clone_size d_call v_call cdr3_nt cdr3_aa
TRBJ1-1 NA NA TRBV7-2 TGTGCCAGCAGCTTACGACAGGCGCTGACTGAAGCTTTCTTT CASSLRQALTEAFF
TRBJ2-3 NA TRBD2 TRBV13 TGTGCCAGCAGCTTAAGGACTAGCGGGGGGAGCACAGATACGCAGTATTTT CASSLRTSGGSTDTQYF
TRBJ2-3 NA TRBD2 TRBV18 TGTGCCAGCTCACCACAGGGGAGGGGAGGCGCAGATACGCAGTATTTT CASSPQGRGGADTQYF
TRBJ1-3 NA NA TRBV15 TGTGCCACCAGCAGAGATAAGAGAGTCTCTGGAAACACCATATATTTT CATSRDKRVSGNTIYF
TRBJ1-6 once NA TRBV10-3 TGTGCCATCAGTGAGCTAGGACAATCCTCACCCCTCCACTTT CAISELGQSSPLHF
TRBJ2-3 NA TRBD1 TRBV7-7 TGTGCCAGCAGTCAACAGGGGGCAGAGGATACGCAGTATTTT CASSQQGAEDTQYF
TRBJ1-4 NA TRBD1 TRBV19 TGTGCCAGTAGTCTTAGCGGACAGGGGAACACTAATGAAAAACTGTTTTTT CASSLSGQGNTNEKLFF
TRBJ2-2 few TRBD1 TRBV19 TGTGCCAGTAGTACTACAGGGGTCGGGGAGCTGTTTTTT CASSTTGVGELFF
TRBJ1-1 NA NA TRBV7-8 TGTGCCAGCAGCTTAGCCCTCGAGACTTTCTTT CASSLALETFF
TRBJ2-7 NA TRBD1 TRBV3-1/TRBV3-2 TGTGCCAGCAGCCAAGAAGGGGACAGGGCTTACGAGCAGTACTTC CASSQEGDRAYEQYF
TRBJ1-3 NA NA TRBV7-8 TGTGCCAGCAGCGAACGGGGGGGACTCCTCTCTGGAAACACCATATATTTT CASSERGGLLSGNTIYF
TRBJ1-5 NA NA TRBV7-8 TGTGCCAGCAGCCCTAGGGGATCGATCATCAATCAGCCCCAGCATTTT CASSPRGSIINQPQHF
TRBJ1-6 NA NA TRBV10-2 TGCGCCAGCAGGGATAACAGGGTTAATTCACCCCTCCACTTT CASRDNRVNSPLHF
TRBJ1-2 once NA TRBV7-9 TGTGCCAGCAGCGGAGGGACGGATGTTTATGGCTACACCTTC CASSGGTDVYGYTF
TRBJ2-3 NA TRBD1 TRBV18 TGTGCCAGCTCACCGGTCCTGGGGACAGCGAGAGATACGCAGTATTTT CASSPVLGTARDTQYF
TRBJ1-5 NA NA TRBV21-1 TGTGCCAGCAGCAAAGGAGGGAATCAGCCCCAGCATTTT CASSKGGNQPQHF
TRBJ1-1 NA NA TRBV2 TGTGCCAGCACCTCAGGGGCCCCCAGGGGTGAAGCTTTCTTT CASTSGAPRGEAFF
TRBJ2-3 NA NA TRBV24-1 TGTGCCACCAGTTCCGCAGATACGCAGTATTTT CATSSADTQYF
TRBJ2-4 NA NA TRBV3-1/TRBV3-2 TGTGCCAGCAGCACTACACGGGTGAGCATTCAGTACTTC CASSTTRVSIQYF
TRBJ2-1 NA TRBD2 TRBV11-3 TGTGCCAGCAGCTTTAACGCGGGGGGTAATGAGCAGTTCTTC CASSFNAGGNEQFF
TRBJ2-7 NA NA TRBV5-1 TGCGCCAGCAGGACAGACGAGCAGTACTTC CASRTDEQYF
TRBJ1-3 NA NA TRBV28 TGTGCCAGCAGTCCCCCCAACAGGCTAGGAAACACCATATATTTT CASSPPNRLGNTIYF
TRBJ2-5 NA TRBD2 TRBV27 TGTGCCAGCAGCGCAGCGGGGGGTTGGGAGACCCAGTACTTC CASSAAGGWETQYF
TRBJ2-3 NA TRBD2 TRBV4-3 TGCGCCAGCAGCCAAAGAGGGATCGGGGGGGCAGATACGCAGTATTTT CASSQRGIGGADTQYF
TRBJ1-4 once NA TRBV27 TGTGCCAGCAGTTTATCTTGGGGAGGGGAACTGTTTTTT CASSLSWGGELFF
TRBJ1-4 NA NA TRBV6-5 TGTGCCAGCAGTCCCGGGACTGTTAATGAAAAACTGTTTTTT CASSPGTVNEKLFF
TRBJ1-6 NA NA TRBV5-8 TGTGCCAGCAGGTGGCGGGACGCCAATTCACCCCTCCACTTT CASRWRDANSPLHF
TRBJ2-1 NA NA TRBV18 TGTGCCAGCTCACCACGAGGGTCGACGGGCAATGAGCAGTTCTTC CASSPRGSTGNEQFF
TRBJ2-3 NA NA TRBV10-3 TGTGCCATCCTGGGGGGAAACACAGATACGCAGTATTTT CAILGGNTDTQYF
TRBJ2-1 NA TRBD1 TRBV7-8 TGTGCCAGCAGCCGGCGCGGCTGGGACAGCTACTCCTACAATGAGCAGTTCTTC CASSRRGWDSYSYNEQFF